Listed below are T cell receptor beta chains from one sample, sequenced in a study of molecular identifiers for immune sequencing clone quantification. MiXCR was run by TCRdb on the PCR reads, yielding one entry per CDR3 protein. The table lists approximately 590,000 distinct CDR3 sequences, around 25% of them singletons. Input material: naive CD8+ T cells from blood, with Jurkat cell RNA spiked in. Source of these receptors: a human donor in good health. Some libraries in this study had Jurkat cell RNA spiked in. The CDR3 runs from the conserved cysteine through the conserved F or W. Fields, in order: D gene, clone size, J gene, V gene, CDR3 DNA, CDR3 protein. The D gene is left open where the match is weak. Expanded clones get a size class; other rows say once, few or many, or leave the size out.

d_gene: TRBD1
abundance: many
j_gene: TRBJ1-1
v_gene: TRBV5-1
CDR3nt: TGCGCCAGCAGCTTCTTCGCACAGGGGGACACTGAAGCTTTCTTT
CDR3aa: CASSFFAQGDTEAFF

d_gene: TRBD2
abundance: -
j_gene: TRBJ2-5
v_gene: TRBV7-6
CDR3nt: TGTGCCAGCAGTTCACCAGTTGGACTAGCGGGAGGGGAGACCCAGTACTTC
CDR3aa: CASSSPVGLAGGETQYF

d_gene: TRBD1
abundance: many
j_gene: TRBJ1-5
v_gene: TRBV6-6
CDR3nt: TGTGCCAGCAGTTACTCCGCAGGGGGCGGCGATCAGCCCCAGCATTTT
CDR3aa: CASSYSAGGGDQPQHF

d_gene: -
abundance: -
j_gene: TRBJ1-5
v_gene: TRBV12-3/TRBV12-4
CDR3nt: TGTGCCTGCAGTTCGTCGGGGTATAGCAATCAGCCCCAGCATTTT
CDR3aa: CACSSSGYSNQPQHF

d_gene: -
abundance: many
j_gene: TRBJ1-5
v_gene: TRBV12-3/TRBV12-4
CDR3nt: TGTGCCAGCAGTTTACAGGGGTGGAATCAGCCCCAGCATTTT
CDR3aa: CASSLQGWNQPQHF

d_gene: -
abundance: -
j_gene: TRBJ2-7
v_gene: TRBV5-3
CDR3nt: TGTGCCAGCAGCTTGGAGTTGCGATACGGGCAGTACTTC
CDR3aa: CASSLELRYGQYF

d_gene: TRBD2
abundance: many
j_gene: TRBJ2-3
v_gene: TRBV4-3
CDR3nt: TGCGCCAGCAGCCAAGATAGGACTAGCGGCTACACAGATACGCAGTATTTT
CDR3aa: CASSQDRTSGYTDTQYF

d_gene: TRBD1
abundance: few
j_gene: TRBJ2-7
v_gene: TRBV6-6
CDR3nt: TGTGCCAGCAGTTACTCGGACAGGATTGGGTACGAGCAGTACTTC
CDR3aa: CASSYSDRIGYEQYF

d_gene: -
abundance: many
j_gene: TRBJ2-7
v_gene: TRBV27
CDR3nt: TGCGCCAGCGGCGACAGGTCCTCCTACGAGCAGTACTTC
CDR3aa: CASGDRSSYEQYF

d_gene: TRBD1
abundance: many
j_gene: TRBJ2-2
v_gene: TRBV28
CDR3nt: TGTGCCAGCAGCAGAACTAGGACAGGGGAGAGCGGGGAGCTGTTTTTT
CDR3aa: CASSRTRTGESGELFF

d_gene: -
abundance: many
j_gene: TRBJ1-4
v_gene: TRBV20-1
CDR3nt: TGCAGTGCTAGATCACAAGCAACTAATGAAAAACTGTTTTTT
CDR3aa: CSARSQATNEKLFF

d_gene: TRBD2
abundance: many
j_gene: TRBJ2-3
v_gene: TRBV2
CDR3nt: TGTGCCAGCAGTGATCCACTAGCGGGGGGCACAGATACGCAGTATTTT
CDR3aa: CASSDPLAGGTDTQYF

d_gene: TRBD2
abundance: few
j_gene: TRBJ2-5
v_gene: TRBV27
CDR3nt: TGTGCCAGCAGTTTAAGCGCACTAGCGGGGTCCGATGGGGGACAGTACTTC
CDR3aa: CASSLSALAGSDGGQYF

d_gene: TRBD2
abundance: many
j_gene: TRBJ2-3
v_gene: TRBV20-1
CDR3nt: TGCAGTGCTAGAGGGGGACTAGTGCCCGCAGATACGCAGTATTTT
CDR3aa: CSARGGLVPADTQYF

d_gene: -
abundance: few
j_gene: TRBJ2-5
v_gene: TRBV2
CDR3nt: TGTGCCAGCAGTGAAGGGGCTTGGGGTGAAGGAGGCATTCAAGAGACCCAGTACTTC
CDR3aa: CASSEGAWGEGGIQETQYF

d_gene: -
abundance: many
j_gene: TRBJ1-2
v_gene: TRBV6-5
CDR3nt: TGTGCCAGCAGTGGGTCCCCGTCCTATGGCTACACCTTC
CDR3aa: CASSGSPSYGYTF

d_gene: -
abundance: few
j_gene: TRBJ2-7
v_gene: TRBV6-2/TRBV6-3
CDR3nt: TGTGCCAGCAGTTACTCGGCAGACTACGAGCAGTACTTC
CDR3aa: CASSYSADYEQYF

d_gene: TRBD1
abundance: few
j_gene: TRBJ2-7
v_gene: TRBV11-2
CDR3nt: TGTGCCAGCAGCTTAGGGGGACAGGCCGCCTACGAGCAGTACTTC
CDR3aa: CASSLGGQAAYEQYF

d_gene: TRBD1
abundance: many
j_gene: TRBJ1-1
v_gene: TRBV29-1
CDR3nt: TGCAGCGTTGCCCTCCGGCGGACAGGGGGCGCTTCCCCCACTGAAGCTTTCTTT
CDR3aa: CSVALRRTGGASPTEAFF

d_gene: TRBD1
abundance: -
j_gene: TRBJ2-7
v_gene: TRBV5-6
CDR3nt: TGTGCCAGCACCTGGACAGGGAACGAGCAGTACTTC
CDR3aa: CASTWTGNEQYF

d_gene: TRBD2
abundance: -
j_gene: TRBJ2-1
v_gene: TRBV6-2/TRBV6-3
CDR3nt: TGTGCCAGCAGTTACTCGTACGGGGGGACCTACAATGAGCAGTCCTTC
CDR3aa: CASSYSYGGTYNEQSF

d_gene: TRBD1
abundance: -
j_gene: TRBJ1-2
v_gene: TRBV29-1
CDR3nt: TGCAGCGTTGAAGCCGAAGGGGGCGACTTTGGCTACACCTTC
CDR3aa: CSVEAEGGDFGYTF

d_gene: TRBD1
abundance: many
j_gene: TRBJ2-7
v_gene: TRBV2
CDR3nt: TGTGCCAGCAGTCCCGGGACAGTTCTTCCGGCCGAGCAGTACTTC
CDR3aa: CASSPGTVLPAEQYF

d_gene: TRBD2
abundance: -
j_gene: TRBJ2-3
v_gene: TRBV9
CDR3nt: TGTGCCAGCAGCGTCGGGTCCCTAGCGGGTACGCAGTATTTT
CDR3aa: CASSVGSLAGTQYF

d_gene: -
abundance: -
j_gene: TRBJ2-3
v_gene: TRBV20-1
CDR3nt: TGCAGTGCTAGAGGAACCCATAGCAACCAGCCCCAGTATTTT
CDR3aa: CSARGTHSNQPQYF

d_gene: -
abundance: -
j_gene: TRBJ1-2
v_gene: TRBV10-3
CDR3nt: TGTGCCATCAGTGAGTCTTTGGGCGCTAACTATGGCTACACCTTC
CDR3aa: CAISESLGANYGYTF

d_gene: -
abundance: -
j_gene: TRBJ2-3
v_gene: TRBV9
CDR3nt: TGTGCCAGCAGCACCGGAGCGGCACTAAGCACAGATACGCAGTATTTT
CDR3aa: CASSTGAALSTDTQYF

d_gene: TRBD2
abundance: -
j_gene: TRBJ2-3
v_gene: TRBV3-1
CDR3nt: TGTGCCAGCAGCCCCCTCGTAAGCGGGGGAAGCACAGATACGCAGTATTTT
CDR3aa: CASSPLVSGGSTDTQYF

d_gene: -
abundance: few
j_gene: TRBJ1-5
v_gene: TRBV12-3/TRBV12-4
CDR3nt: TGTGCCAGCAGTAAGCCCGACGAGGCTAATCAGCCCCAGCATTTT
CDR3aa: CASSKPDEANQPQHF

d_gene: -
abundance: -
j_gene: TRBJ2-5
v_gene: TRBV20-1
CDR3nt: TGCAGTGCTAGCTTCACAGGCTTTGAGGGAGAGACCCAGTACTTC
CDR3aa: CSASFTGFEGETQYF

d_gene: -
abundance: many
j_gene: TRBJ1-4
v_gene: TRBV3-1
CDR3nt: TGTGCCAGCAGCCCTGATGCCGGGGGAAAACTGTTTTTT
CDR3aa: CASSPDAGGKLFF

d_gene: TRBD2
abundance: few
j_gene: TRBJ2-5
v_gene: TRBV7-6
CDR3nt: TGTGCCAGCAGCTTAGCCGCTAGCGGGGGGGCGGGTGAGACCCAGTACTTC
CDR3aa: CASSLAASGGAGETQYF

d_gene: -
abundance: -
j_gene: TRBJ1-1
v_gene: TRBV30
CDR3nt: TGTGCCTGGAGTAAGGGGCAGGGGTATACTGAAGCTTTCTTT
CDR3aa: CAWSKGQGYTEAFF